This TCR beta chain was retrieved from a study of T cell repertoires in cytomegalovirus infection (dated by TCRdb to the late 2010s). In terms of the full investigation: Recently identified HLA-C-restricted CMV epitopes, whose presentation resists viral immunomodulation, were targeted by peptide stimulations together with well-studied HLA-B-restricted epitopes. Because public TCR beta signatures pointed to carriage of CMV infection together with the matching HLA type, the HLA type of each donor mattered for the analysis.

This clonotype has a single count. The clone's antigen remains unknown. Base qualities are not recorded, but no much larger clone differs from it by a single base. A lone read gives weak evidence. The germline V gene gives CDR1 as MGHDK and CDR2 as SYGVNS. Reading from cysteine to phenylalanine, the CDR3 counts 17 amino acids. CDR3 DNA only is kept here, 51 bases in frame from base 1. After removal of 8 bases from V and 3 bases from J, the junction retains 16 bases not matched to a gene. What the treatment or condition label conveys for this sample: in vitro stimulation with specific CMV peptide epitopes to enrich CMV-specific T cells. Sequencer: Illumina HiSeq 1500. The public sequencing data were trimmed at Q25 with fastp and processed into clonotypes with MiXCR by TCRdb, which kept only in-frame beta chains. Identical CDR3 proteins give one entry, which carries the most common genes and DNA. The sample table contains tens of thousands of distinct CDR3 sequences; only one count was recorded for 20% to 25% of them. The top ten constitute roughly two thirds of the sample.

General conclusions and limits of the study: Carriers of CMV infection plus the relevant HLA type were discriminated by the cumulative frequency of public TCR beta family members in the study cohort and in an independent approximately 400-donor cohort. The ex vivo response was dominated by HLA-C-restricted CMV-specific TCR beta clonotypes, which also provided the single most frequent clonotype in two of eight donors.

Specimen: CD8+ T cells from cultured PBMCs, collected from culture after CMV antigen stimulation. The clonotype comes from a human donor in good health (CMV status not recorded). Some clones in this sample may be carry-over from other donors' samples. The rearranged chain carries TRBV25-1 and TRBJ1-3, and TRBD1 matches 7 of the central bases. The base sequence is TGTGCCAGCCTCGGACAGGCGCGAGTTAACCGTGGAAACACCATATATTTT. Translated, it gives CASLGQARVNRGNTIYF.